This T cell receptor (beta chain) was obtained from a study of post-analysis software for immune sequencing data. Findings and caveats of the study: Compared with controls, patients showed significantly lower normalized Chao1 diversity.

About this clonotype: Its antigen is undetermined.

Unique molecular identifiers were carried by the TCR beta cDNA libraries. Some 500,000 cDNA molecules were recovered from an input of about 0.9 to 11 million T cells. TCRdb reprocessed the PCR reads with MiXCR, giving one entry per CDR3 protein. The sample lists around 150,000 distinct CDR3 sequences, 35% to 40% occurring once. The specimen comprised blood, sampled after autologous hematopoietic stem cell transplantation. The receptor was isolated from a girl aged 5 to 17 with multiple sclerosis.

CDR3 nucleotides: TGCAGCGGGGGGACAGGGAACACTGAAGCTTTCTTT. Translated: CSGGTGNTEAFF. The genes are TRBV29-1 and TRBJ1-1, with 8 bases fitting TRBD1. There are 12 residues in the CDR3. Germline V gene data show CDR1 as SQVTM and CDR2 as ANQGSEA. V lost 7 bases, J lost 1 base, and 2 bases stayed unmatched.